These 10 T cell receptor beta chains were all obtained from the same sample, sequenced in a study of cytomegalovirus exposure and HLA in healthy donors. The study ran its PCR with 60 Vbeta and 13 Jbeta primers. Some clones are missing from TCRdb's copy, which holds only in-frame ones; the method was immunoSEQ multiplex PCR. This sample yields 95,000 to 150,000 clones, of which around 72% are seen a single time; approximately 8.2% belongs to the top ten. The source material was PBMCs. Every receptor here comes from a woman aged 35 to 49 in good health and CMV-seropositive.

V gene TRBV9 combines with J gene TRBJ2-7, with 7 bases matching TRBD1. Per germline, CDR1 SGDLS and CDR2 YYNGEE. The CDR3 loop spans 14 amino acids. V dropped 4 bases and J dropped 4; count of bases not matched to a gene: 8. In DNA form, the CDR3 reads TGTGCCAGCAGCATGGGTGTGACAGGGTACGAGCAGTACTTC. It translates to CASSMGVTGYEQYF.

This rearrangement joins TRBV6-1 to TRBJ2-3, with 8 bases fitting TRBD1. The CDR3 totals 14 residues. CDR1 is MNHNS, CDR2 SASEGT, per germline. J gave up 5 bases and V 7 bases, and 8 bases lay outside the gene matches. CDR3 sequence reads: CASNRDRSGDTQYF. DNA of the CDR3: TGTGCCAGCAACCGGGACAGGAGTGGAGATACGCAGTATTTT.

The chain carries TRBV7-8 and TRBJ2-7, with 8 bases that match TRBD1. The CDR3 runs to 15 residues. The J segment lost 6 bases and the V segment lost 0 bases, leaving 7 bases of the junction unmatched. Germline loops: CDR1 SGHVS, CDR2 FQNEAQ. CDR3 protein: CASSLAYGQGVEQYF. The CDR3 nucleotides read TGTGCCAGCAGCTTAGCGTATGGACAGGGAGTCGAGCAGTACTTC.

The chain employs TRBV6-5 and TRBJ1-1; D is possibly TRBD1 (6 bases). V was trimmed by 6 bases and J by 5 bases, leaving 13 bases between them. Germline V gene data show CDR1 as MNHEY and CDR2 as SVGAGI. The length of the CDR3 is 13 residues. The CDR3 DNA reads as TGTGCCAGCAGGCTTCCAGGGGCTACTGAAGCTTTCTTT. This codes for CASRLPGATEAFF.

This clone was observed once. The chain links TRBV4-2 to TRBJ2-7; D may be TRBD2 (6 bases). Germline-derived CDR1 and CDR2 are LGHNA and YNFKEQ. The ends were cut back, 4 bases at V and 5 bases at J, with 15 bases in the middle. This CDR3 is 14 amino acids long. In DNA form, the CDR3 reads TGTGCCAGCAGCCCAGAGGAGGGGAGCCACGAGCAGTACTTC. Protein product: CASSPEEGSHEQYF.

This clone was seen a few times. This rearrangement joins TRBV2 to TRBJ2-5, with D possibly TRBD1 on 7 matching bases. The germline V gene has CDR1 SNHLY and CDR2 FYNNEI. The V and J ends lost 2 bases and 5 bases respectively, with 18 bases between them. The CDR3 is made up of 16 amino acids. Here the CDR3 reads CASSEQDGAGGETQYF. DNA for the CDR3: TGTGCCAGCAGTGAACAAGATGGAGCAGGGGGGGAGACCCAGTACTTC.

The V gene is TRBV29-1, the J gene TRBJ1-4; 11 nucleotides agree with TRBD1. V lost 0 bases to trimming and J lost 6 bases; unmatched junction nucleotides: 3. Germline loops: CDR1 SQVTM, CDR2 ANQGSEA. This CDR3 is built from 15 residues. The CDR3 bases are TGCAGCGTTGAAGATCAGGGACAGGGGGATGAAAAACTGTTTTTT. This translates into CSVEDQGQGDEKLFF.

This clone came up a few times. The rearrangement links TRBV10-3 to TRBJ1-1; the D is unclear. Germline V gene data show CDR1 as ENHRY and CDR2 as SYGVKD. The CDR3 is 17 amino acids. The V end was cut by 2 bases, the J end by 0 bases, with 16 bases between. CDR3 DNA sequence: TGTGCCATCAGTGAGGAGGAGGAGGGATTCATGAACACTGAAGCTTTCTTT. It specifies CAISEEEEGFMNTEAFF.

The chain combines TRBV19 with TRBJ1-1, with no clear D. CDR3 size: 14 residues. With 5 bases removed from V and 6 bases from J, the gap between germline ends came to 16 bases. The germline CDR1 and CDR2 sequences are LNHDA and SQIVND (reference sequence). The CDR3 bases are TGTGCCAGTAGTGAGAGGACCCAGAGGGCTGAAGCTTTCTTT. This sequence encodes CASSERTQRAEAFF.

The rearrangement links TRBV14 to TRBJ1-2; TRBD1 is a possible D gene (5 bases). The V gene lost 0 bases and the J gene lost 7 bases, with 12 bases spanning the gap. Germline loops: CDR1 SGHDN, CDR2 FVKESK. The CDR3 is 14 amino acids. Written as DNA, the CDR3 is TGTGCCAGCAGCCAAGATCCACAGGCTAGTGGCTACACCTTC. This encodes CASSQDPQASGYTF.